In its sample, the clone carrying this TCR beta chain was seen a few times. The sample originates from a study of blood T cell repertoires in COVID-19. Assay: immunoSEQ multiplex PCR; the TCRdb copy retains only in-frame clones and omits some. The repertoire holds 200,000 to 250,000 clones, about 90% seen once, with approximately 3% in the top ten. The trim removed 4 bases at V and 5 bases at J, leaving 4 bases unmatched. The CDR3 totals 14 residues. CDR1 is SGHNT, CDR2 YENEEA, per germline. The chain has TRBV11-3 and TRBJ2-3, with TRBD2 matching 9 bases. The sequenced material came from peripheral blood. The sequence was obtained from a woman in her 30s who had recovered from COVID-19. CDR3: CASSYGTSQDTQYF. As DNA, the CDR3 is TGTGCCAGCAGCTACGGGACTAGCCAAGATACGCAGTATTTT.